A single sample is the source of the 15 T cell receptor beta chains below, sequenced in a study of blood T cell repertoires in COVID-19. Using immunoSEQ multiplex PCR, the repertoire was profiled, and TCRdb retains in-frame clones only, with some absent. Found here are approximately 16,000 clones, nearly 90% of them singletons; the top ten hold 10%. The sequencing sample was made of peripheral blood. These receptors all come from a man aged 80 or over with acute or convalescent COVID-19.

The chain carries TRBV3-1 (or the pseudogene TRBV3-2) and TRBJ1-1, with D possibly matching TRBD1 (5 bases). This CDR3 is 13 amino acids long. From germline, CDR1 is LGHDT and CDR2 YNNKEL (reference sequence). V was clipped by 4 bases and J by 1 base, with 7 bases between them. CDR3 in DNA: TGTGCCAGCAGCCCTACAGGGAACACTGAAGCTTTCTTT. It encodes CASSPTGNTEAFF.

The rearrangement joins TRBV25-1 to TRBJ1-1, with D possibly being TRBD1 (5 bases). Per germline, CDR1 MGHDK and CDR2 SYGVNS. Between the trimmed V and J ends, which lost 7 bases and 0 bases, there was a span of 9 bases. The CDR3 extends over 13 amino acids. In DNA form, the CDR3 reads TGTGCCAGCAAGACAGACTTGAACACTGAAGCTTTCTTT. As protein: CASKTDLNTEAFF.

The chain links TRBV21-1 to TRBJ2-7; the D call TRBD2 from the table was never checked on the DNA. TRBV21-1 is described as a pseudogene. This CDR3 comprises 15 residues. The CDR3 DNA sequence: TGTGCCAGCAGCAAATGCGGGTTCCGGCCCTACGAGCAGTACTTC. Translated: CASSKCGFRPYEQYF.

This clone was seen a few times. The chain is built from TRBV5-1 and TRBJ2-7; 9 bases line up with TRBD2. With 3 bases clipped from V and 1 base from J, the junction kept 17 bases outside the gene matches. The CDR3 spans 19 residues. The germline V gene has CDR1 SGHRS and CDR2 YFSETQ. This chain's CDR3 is CASSSSTGEGTSRSYEQYF. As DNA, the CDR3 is TGCGCCAGCAGCTCAAGTACAGGGGAAGGGACTAGCCGATCCTACGAGCAGTACTTC.

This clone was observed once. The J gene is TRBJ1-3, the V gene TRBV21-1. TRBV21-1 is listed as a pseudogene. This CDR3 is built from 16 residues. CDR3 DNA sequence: TGTGCCAGCAGCAAGAAACGGTCCTCGTCTGGAAACACCATATATTTT. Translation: CASSKKRSSSGNTIYF.

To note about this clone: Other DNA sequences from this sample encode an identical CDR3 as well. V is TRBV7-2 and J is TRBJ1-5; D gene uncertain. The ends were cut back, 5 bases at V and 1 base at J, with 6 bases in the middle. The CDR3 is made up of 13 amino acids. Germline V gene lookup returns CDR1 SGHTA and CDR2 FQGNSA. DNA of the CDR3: TGTGCCAGCAGCCCCGGGAGCAATCAGCCCCAGCATTTT. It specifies CASSPGSNQPQHF.

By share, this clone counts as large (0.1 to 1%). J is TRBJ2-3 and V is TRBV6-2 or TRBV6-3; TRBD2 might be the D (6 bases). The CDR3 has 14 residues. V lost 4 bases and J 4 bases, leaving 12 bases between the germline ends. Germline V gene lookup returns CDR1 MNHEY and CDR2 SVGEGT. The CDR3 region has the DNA TGTGCCAGCAGTTCGGTCGGAGGGTCAGATACGCAGTATTTT. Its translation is CASSSVGGSDTQYF.

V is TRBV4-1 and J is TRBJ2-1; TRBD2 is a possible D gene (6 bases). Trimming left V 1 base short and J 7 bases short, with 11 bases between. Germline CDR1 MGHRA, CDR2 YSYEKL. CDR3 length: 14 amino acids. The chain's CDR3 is CASSQGLVRNEQFF. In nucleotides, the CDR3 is TGCGCCAGCAGCCAAGGACTAGTGAGGAATGAGCAGTTCTTC.

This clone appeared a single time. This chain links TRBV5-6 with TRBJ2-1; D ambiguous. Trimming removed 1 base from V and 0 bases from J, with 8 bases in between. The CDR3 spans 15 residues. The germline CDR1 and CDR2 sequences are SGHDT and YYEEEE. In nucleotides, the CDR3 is TGTGCCAGCAGCTTGATAGAGAGCTCCTACAATGAGCAGTTCTTC. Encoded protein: CASSLIESSYNEQFF.

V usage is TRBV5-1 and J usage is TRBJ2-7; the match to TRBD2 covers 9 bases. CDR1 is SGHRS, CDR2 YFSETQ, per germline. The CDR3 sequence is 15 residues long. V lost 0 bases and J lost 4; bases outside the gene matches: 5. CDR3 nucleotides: TGCGCCAGCAGCTTGGTGGCGGGAGGGGGTTACGAGCAGTACTTC. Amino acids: CASSLVAGGGYEQYF.

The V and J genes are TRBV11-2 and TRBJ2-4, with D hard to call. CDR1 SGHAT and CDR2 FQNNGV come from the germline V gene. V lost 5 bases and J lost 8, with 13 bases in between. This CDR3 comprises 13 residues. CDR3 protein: CASSPSMGHIQYF. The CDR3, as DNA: TGTGCCAGCAGCCCCTCGATGGGCCACATTCAGTACTTC.

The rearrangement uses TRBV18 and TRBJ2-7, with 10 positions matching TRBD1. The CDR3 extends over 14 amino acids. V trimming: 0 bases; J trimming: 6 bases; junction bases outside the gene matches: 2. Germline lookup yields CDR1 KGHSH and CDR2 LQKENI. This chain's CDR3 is CASSPPGTGAEQYF. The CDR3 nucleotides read TGTGCCAGCTCACCACCCGGGACAGGGGCCGAGCAGTACTTC.

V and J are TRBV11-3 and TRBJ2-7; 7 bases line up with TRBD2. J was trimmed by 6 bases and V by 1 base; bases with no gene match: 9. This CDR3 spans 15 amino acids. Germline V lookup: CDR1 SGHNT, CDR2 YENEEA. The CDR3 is CASSLGGSGMGEQYF. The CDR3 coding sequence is TGTGCCAGCAGCTTAGGCGGCAGCGGGATGGGCGAGCAGTACTTC.

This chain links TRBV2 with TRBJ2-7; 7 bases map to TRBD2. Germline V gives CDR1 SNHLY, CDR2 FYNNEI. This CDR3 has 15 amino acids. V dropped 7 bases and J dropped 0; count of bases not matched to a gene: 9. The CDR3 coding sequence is TGTGCCAGCACTTCCGGGACTACCTACTCCTACGAGCAGTACTTC. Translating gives CASTSGTTYSYEQYF.

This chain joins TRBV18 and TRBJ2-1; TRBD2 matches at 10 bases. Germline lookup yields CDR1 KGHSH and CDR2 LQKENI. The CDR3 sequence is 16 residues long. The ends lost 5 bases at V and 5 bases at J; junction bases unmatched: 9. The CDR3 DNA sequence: TGTGCCAGCTCATCTATACTAGCGGGGATTAACAATGAGCAGTTCTTC. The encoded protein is CASSSILAGINNEQFF.